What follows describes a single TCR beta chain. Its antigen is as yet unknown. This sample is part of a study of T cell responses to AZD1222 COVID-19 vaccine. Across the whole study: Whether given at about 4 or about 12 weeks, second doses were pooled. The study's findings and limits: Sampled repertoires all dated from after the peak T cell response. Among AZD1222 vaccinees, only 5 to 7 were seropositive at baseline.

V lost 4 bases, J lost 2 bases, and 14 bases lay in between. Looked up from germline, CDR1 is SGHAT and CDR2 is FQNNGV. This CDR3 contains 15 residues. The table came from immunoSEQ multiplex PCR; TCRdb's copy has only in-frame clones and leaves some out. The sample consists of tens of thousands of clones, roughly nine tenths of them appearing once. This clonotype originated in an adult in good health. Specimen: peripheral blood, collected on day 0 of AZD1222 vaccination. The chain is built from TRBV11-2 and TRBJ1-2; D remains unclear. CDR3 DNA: TGTGCCAGCAGCTCAGTCACGAGCTTCAACTATGGCTACACCTTC. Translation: CASSSVTSFNYGYTF.